This TCR beta chain was captured by sequencing in a study of blood T cell repertoires in COVID-19. Study-wide context: Samples of COVID-19 (acute and convalescent) were obtained from the United States, Italy and Spain. Sources were T cells, B-cell-depleted T cells, or PBMCs; the material itself was cDNA or gDNA.

In the original workflow: By means of reference gene primer amplification, nucleated cell counts were estimated. Sequencing was performed with immunoSEQ multiplex PCR; in TCRdb, only in-frame clones are kept and a portion is missing. For V, J and clone size, that table is used; D and trimming come from the DNA. The table has more than 200,000 clones, roughly 80% seen once. Looked up from germline, CDR1 is LGHNA and CDR2 is YNFKEQ. The ends were cut back, 0 bases at V and 5 bases at J, with 5 bases in the middle. The CDR3 extends over 13 amino acids. The source material was peripheral blood. The source of this sequence is a woman of 80 years or more with acute or convalescent COVID-19. The chain is built from TRBV4-2 and TRBJ1-5; D is unresolved. CDR3 amino acids: CASSQERYQPQHF. The CDR3 DNA follows: TGTGCCAGCAGCCAAGAACGGTATCAGCCCCAGCATTTT.